The 8 T cell receptor beta chains given below trace back to one sample, sequenced in a study of beta chain features in type 1 diabetes. Isolated RNA was reverse transcribed in full, so expressed TCRB transcripts were sequenced. Produced via immunoSEQ multiplex PCR; TCRdb's table is partial and in-frame only. The profile shows 200,000 to 300,000 clones, over 20% of them singletons. Their antigens are not known. Study conclusions and caveats: Shorter TCRB CDR3s, moderately but significantly so, marked every one of the four CD4+ subsets in Type 1 diabetes patients.

The sequencing input was naive CD4+ T cells from blood. The receptor set was obtained from a woman aged 40 to 55 with type 1 diabetes.

The rearrangement links TRBV5-1 to TRBJ2-7; TRBD1 might be the D (6 bases). Germline assignment: CDR1 SGHRS and CDR2 YFSETQ. The CDR3 runs to 13 residues. Trimming pared 8 bases from V and 4 bases from J, leaving 16 bases between. This chain's CDR3 is CASRQASGYEQYF. CDR3 sequence (DNA): TGCGCCAGTAGACAGGCCAGTGGGTACGAGCAGTACTTC.

This clone was seen more than once but under ten times. The chain links TRBV7-9 to TRBJ1-1, with TRBD1 matching over 7 bases. CDR3 length equals 14 residues. V lost 6 bases and J lost 1; bases outside the gene matches: 5. Germline V gene sequence: CDR1 SEHNR, CDR2 FQNEAQ (reference sequence). The CDR3 DNA reads TGTGCCAGCAGTTTGGACAGGCCGAACACTGAAGCTTTCTTT. Protein sequence: CASSLDRPNTEAFF.

This clone came up a few times. CDR3 residues: CASSLILRGLGETQYF. The CDR3 DNA sequence: TGTGCCAGCAGCTTAATCCTCAGAGGATTGGGAGAGACCCAGTACTTC. The chain employs TRBV11-2 and TRBJ2-5; D unresolved. The ends were cut back, 2 bases at V and 4 bases at J, with 17 bases in the middle. The CDR3 contains 16 residues. CDR1 is SGHAT and CDR2 is FQNNGV in the germline V gene.

This clone was counted only a few times. This chain links TRBV28 with TRBJ2-7, with D uncertain. V dropped 3 bases and J dropped 6 bases, with 9 bases sitting between them. The CDR3 contains 12 residues. The germline V gene has CDR1 MDHEN and CDR2 SYDVKM. The CDR3 sequence is CASSLGLVEQYF. The CDR3 DNA reads as TGTGCCAGCAGTTTGGGCCTTGTCGAGCAGTACTTC.

The genes are TRBV29-1 and TRBJ1-2; D gene uncertain. Trimming cost V 2 bases and J 5 bases, with 18 bases left between them. The CDR3 covers 15 residues. CDR1 and CDR2 (germline): SQVTM, ANQGSEA. The DNA of the CDR3 is TGCAGCGTTGAATCGGGTTTTAGTTCCCTATATGGCTACACCTTC. Translated, it gives CSVESGFSSLYGYTF.

In regard to this clone: In the same sample, other DNA sequences code for this CDR3. V gene TRBV20-1 combines with J gene TRBJ2-5; no reliable D call. Germline V gene lookup returns CDR1 DFQATT and CDR2 SNEGSKA (reference sequence). The CDR3 is made up of 11 amino acids. V was shortened by 5 bases and J by 0 bases, with 4 bases between the two germline ends. The CDR3, as DNA: TGCAGTGCTCCATACCAAGAGACCCAGTACTTC. It codes for CSAPYQETQYF.

The sample holds a few counts of this clone. This chain connects TRBV11-2 to TRBJ2-7; 8 bases fit TRBD1. The ends lost 6 bases at V and 3 bases at J; junction bases unmatched: 10. This CDR3 region has 15 residues. From germline, CDR1 is SGHAT and CDR2 FQNNGV. DNA for the CDR3: TGTGCCAGCAGACCGGCGGGCAGGGGGCTCTACGAGCAGTACTTC. Amino acids: CASRPAGRGLYEQYF.

Notes on this clone: At the DNA level, this CDR3 is encoded by other sequences in the same sample as well. The chain has TRBV9 and TRBJ1-1; D is perhaps TRBD1 (6 bases). With 8 bases removed from V and 1 base from J, the gap between germline ends came to 12 bases. This CDR3 is built from 13 residues. The germline V gene encodes CDR1 SGDLS and CDR2 YYNGEE. For the CDR3, the DNA is TGTGCCAGTTCTTCACAGGGGAACACTGAAGCTTTCTTT. Translating it yields CASSSQGNTEAFF.